The 26 T cell receptor beta chains listed next were all sequenced from one sample in a study of neurological immune-mediated disorders. TCRdb recomputed calls from the 5' RACE reads with MiXCR, one row per CDR3 protein. The sample includes tens of thousands of distinct CDR3 sequences, just over 2.5% seen only once; the top ten take 0.95% to 1.3%. Sequencing was done on a sample of PBMCs. The receptors stem from a woman aged 25 to 39 with multiple sclerosis.

This clonotype was observed at least ten times. The chain combines TRBV6-4 with TRBJ1-6, with TRBD1 matching 7 bases. The CDR3 loop spans 14 amino acids. Trimming at V came to 6 bases and at J to 7 bases, leaving 6 bases not matched to a gene. Germline V gives CDR1 MRHNA, CDR2 SNTAGT. CDR3 amino acids: CASSREGANSPLHF. The CDR3 DNA reads TGTGCCAGCAGCCGGGAGGGGGCAAATTCACCCCTCCACTTT.

This clonotype has at least ten counts. V usage is TRBV5-6 and J usage is TRBJ1-1; D is uncertain. The CDR3 spans 12 residues. The V and J ends lost 1 base and 5 bases respectively, with 6 bases between them. Germline assignment: CDR1 SGHDT and CDR2 YYEEEE. The CDR3: CASSLFWTEAFF. The CDR3 DNA follows: TGTGCCAGCAGCTTGTTTTGGACTGAAGCTTTCTTT.

This clonotype has ten or more counts. The chain has TRBV20-1 and TRBJ2-3, with D perhaps TRBD2 (5 bases). CDR1 is DFQATT, CDR2 SNEGSKA, per germline (reference sequence). CDR3 size: 12 residues. Trimming stripped 5 bases from V and 5 bases from J, with 11 bases between. The CDR3 DNA follows: TGCAGTGCTCGTCTAGCCGGAGATACGCAGTATTTT. Encoded protein: CSARLAGDTQYF.

This clonotype was seen many times. This rearrangement joins TRBV6-6 to TRBJ2-1; 14 bases agree with TRBD2. Germline V gene sequence: CDR1 MNHNY, CDR2 SVGAGI (reference sequence). J gave up 6 bases and V 5 bases, and 3 bases lay outside the gene matches. The CDR3 is 15 residues long. The CDR3 bases are TGTGCCAGCAGTAAGGGACTAGCGGGAGTCAATGAGCAGTTCTTC. Its translation: CASSKGLAGVNEQFF.

This clonotype was detected many times. The V and J genes are TRBV28 and TRBJ2-7; TRBD1 matches at 7 bases. The CDR3 contains 12 residues. V lost 5 bases and J lost 7; bases outside the gene matches: 5. Per germline, CDR1 MDHEN and CDR2 SYDVKM. The CDR3 bases are TGTGCCAGCAGTCGGGACAGAAAGGAGCAGTACTTC. Amino acid sequence: CASSRDRKEQYF. The variable domain in full, with the rest retrieved from reference TRBV28 and TRBJ2-7, is DVKVTQSSRYLVKRTGEKVFLECVQDMDHENMFWYRQDPGLGLRLIYFSYDVKMKEKGDIPEGYSVSREKKERFSLILESASTNQTSMYLCASSRDRKEQYFGPGTRLTVT.

This clonotype was observed at least ten times. V is TRBV3-1 and J is TRBJ2-1, with 9 bases lining up with TRBD2. With V trimmed by 5 bases and J by 5 bases, 10 bases remained unmatched. The CDR3 length is 16 residues. Germline V gene data show CDR1 as LGHDT and CDR2 as YNNKEL (reference sequence). The CDR3 nucleotides are TGTGCCAGCAGCACCGGGACTAGCCCGCAAAACAATGAGCAGTTCTTC. This codes for CASSTGTSPQNNEQFF.

This clonotype was counted at least ten times. J is TRBJ1-5 and V is TRBV29-1; 10 bases match TRBD1. V lost 6 bases to trimming and J lost 6 bases; unmatched junction nucleotides: 8. Germline V gene data show CDR1 as SQVTM and CDR2 as ANQGSEA. CDR3 length equals 14 residues. In nucleotides, the CDR3 is TGCAGCGTCTACCTAGGGACAGGGGTTCAGCCCCAGCATTTT. Translating it yields CSVYLGTGVQPQHF.

This clonotype was observed many times. The chain joins TRBV29-1 to TRBJ2-1; no firm D call. V lost 4 bases, J lost 0 bases, and 10 bases lay in between. The CDR3 extends over 14 amino acids. Germline CDR1 reads SQVTM; CDR2 reads ANQGSEA. The CDR3 is CSVAGENSYNEQFF. The CDR3 coding sequence is TGCAGCGTTGCTGGGGAAAACTCCTACAATGAGCAGTTCTTC.

The table lists this clonotype with many counts. V gene TRBV7-9 combines with J gene TRBJ1-6, with D unclear. The CDR3 loop spans 12 amino acids. The V and J ends lost 8 bases and 7 bases respectively, with 9 bases between them. Germline V gene data show CDR1 as SEHNR and CDR2 as FQNEAQ (reference sequence). Here the CDR3 reads CASAGRNSPLHF. The CDR3 region has the DNA TGTGCCAGCGCAGGCCGGAATTCACCCCTCCACTTT.

This clonotype was seen repeatedly, ten times or more. The CDR3 coding sequence is TGTGCCAGCAGTTGGTCTCGGGAGCAGTACTTC. Its translation: CASSWSREQYF. The rearrangement uses TRBV12-3 or TRBV12-4 and TRBJ2-7, with D unclear. This CDR3 has 11 amino acids. Trimming cost V 4 bases and J 7 bases, with 8 bases left between them.

This clonotype was seen repeatedly, ten times or more. This chain connects TRBV7-9 to TRBJ2-2, with TRBD2 matching 13 bases. V gave up 4 bases and J gave up 6 bases; unmatched junction bases: 5. Germline V gene data show CDR1 as SEHNR and CDR2 as FQNEAQ (reference sequence). This CDR3 contains 16 residues. The CDR3 DNA sequence: TGTGCCAGCAGCTCCGGACTAGCGGGAGTGTCCGGGGAGCTGTTTTTT. Its protein is CASSSGLAGVSGELFF.

This clonotype was recorded many times. V is TRBV5-5 and J is TRBJ2-1, with D possibly matching TRBD1 (6 bases). Germline CDR1 SGHKS, CDR2 YYEKEE (reference sequence). V lost 2 bases and J 4 bases, leaving 7 bases between the germline ends. The CDR3 runs 13 residues. Here the CDR3 DNA reads TGTGCCAGCAGCTTTGACAGGTACAATGAGCAGTTCTTC. This encodes CASSFDRYNEQFF.

This clonotype occurred many times. V and J are TRBV20-1 and TRBJ2-7; D is unclear. The length of the CDR3 is 14 residues. The germline V gene has CDR1 DFQATT and CDR2 SNEGSKA (reference sequence). Trimming removed 6 bases from V and 0 bases from J, with 15 bases in between. Here the CDR3 DNA reads TGCAGTGCCCGGCCCCACCTTAGCTCCTACGAGCAGTACTTC. Translated: CSARPHLSSYEQYF.

This clonotype was observed many times. This rearrangement joins TRBV5-1 to TRBJ2-1; either TRBD1 or TRBD2 may supply D (5 bases each). Germline V gene data show CDR1 as SGHRS and CDR2 as YFSETQ. The CDR3 extends over 15 amino acids. Trimming cost V 5 bases and J 6 bases, with 18 bases left between them. CDR3 in DNA: TGCGCCAGCAGTATAGGGACCCAAATACTCAATGAGCAGTTCTTC. Translation gives CASSIGTQILNEQFF.

This clonotype showed up many times. This sequence joins TRBV5-1 and TRBJ1-2; no clear D. Germline V gene data show CDR1 as SGHRS and CDR2 as YFSETQ. The V and J ends lost 2 bases and 8 bases respectively, with 16 bases between them. The CDR3 is 14 residues long. The CDR3 spells CASSFTGSAVGYTF. The CDR3 nucleotides are TGCGCCAGCAGCTTCACGGGGTCGGCAGTCGGCTACACCTTC.

This clonotype was seen ten or more times. This chain uses TRBV7-2 with TRBJ2-3; D ambiguous. Germline assignment: CDR1 SGHTA and CDR2 FQGNSA. Between the trimmed V and J ends, which lost 2 bases and 6 bases, there was a span of 9 bases. There are 13 residues in the CDR3. The CDR3 sequence: CASSLLPPDTQYF. In DNA form, the CDR3 reads TGTGCCAGCAGCTTACTCCCTCCTGATACGCAGTATTTT.

This clonotype was detected ten times or more. The genes are TRBV25-1 and TRBJ2-2; D ambiguous. The CDR3 consists of 12 residues. From germline, CDR1 is MGHDK and CDR2 SYGVNS. The V end was cut by 9 bases, the J end by 4 bases, with 9 bases between. CDR3 coding DNA: TGTGCCAGTGCCTTGTTCACCGGGGAGCTGTTTTTT. It codes for CASALFTGELFF. Full variable domain (remainder filled in from reference TRBV25-1 and TRBJ2-2): EADIYQTPRYLVIGTGKKITLECSQTMGHDKMYWYQQDPGMELHLIHYSYGVNSTEKGDLSSESTVSRIRTEHFPLTLESARPSHTSQYLCASALFTGELFFGEGSRLTVL.

This clonotype was counted many times. The chain carries TRBV20-1 and TRBJ2-7, with 14 bases that match TRBD2. V dropped 4 bases and J dropped 3; count of bases not matched to a gene: 5. CDR3 length: 15 residues. Germline CDR1 is DFQATT and CDR2 is SNEGSKA (reference sequence). This CDR3 reads CSATRLAGGGYEQYF. CDR3 bases: TGCAGTGCTACCAGACTAGCGGGAGGGGGCTACGAGCAGTACTTC.

Ten or more counts support this clonotype. The chain joins TRBV20-1 to TRBJ2-1, with 14 positions matching TRBD2. This CDR3 is 14 amino acids long. Germline values: CDR1 DFQATT, CDR2 SNEGSKA (reference sequence). Trimming took 5 bases from V and 8 from J; bases not matched to a gene: 5. CDR3 protein: CSADGLAGGHEQFF. In DNA form, the CDR3 reads TGCAGTGCTGACGGACTAGCGGGAGGCCATGAGCAGTTCTTC.

Many counts were recorded for this clonotype. The CDR3: CSVAWTGGRTEAFF. CDR3 nucleotides: TGCAGCGTTGCCTGGACAGGGGGCAGGACTGAAGCTTTCTTT. The chain joins TRBV29-1 to TRBJ1-1, with 11 bases matching TRBD1. CDR1 and CDR2 from the germline V gene are SQVTM and ANQGSEA. CDR3 length: 14 amino acids. The ends lost 4 bases at V and 5 bases at J; junction bases unmatched: 6.

Ten or more counts support this clonotype. This chain joins TRBV5-6 and TRBJ2-1; TRBD2 aligns across 13 bases. There are 13 residues in the CDR3. With V trimmed by 9 bases and J by 8 bases, 5 bases remained unmatched. Germline CDR1 and CDR2: SGHDT and YYEEEE. CDR3 sequence: CATTGLAGYEQFF. The CDR3 DNA follows: TGTGCCACTACGGGACTAGCGGGATATGAGCAGTTCTTC.

This clonotype showed up many times. The CDR3 loop is CASGDGNNYNEQFF. The CDR3 DNA follows: TGCGCCAGCGGGGACGGGAATAACTACAATGAGCAGTTCTTC. V gene TRBV5-1 combines with J gene TRBJ2-1, with D possibly called TRBD1 or TRBD2 (5 bases each). The ends were cut back, 7 bases at V and 3 bases at J, with 14 bases in the middle. Germline V gives CDR1 SGHRS, CDR2 YFSETQ. The CDR3 is made up of 14 amino acids.

The table lists this clonotype with many counts. This sequence joins TRBV29-1 and TRBJ2-2; TRBD1 is a possible D gene (6 bases). V shed 4 bases and J shed 3 bases, with 9 bases lying between them. CDR1 SQVTM and CDR2 ANQGSEA come from the germline V gene. The CDR3 is made up of 13 amino acids. The CDR3 DNA reads as TGCAGCGTTGGGTGGACAGACACCGGGGAGCTGTTTTTT. Translating gives CSVGWTDTGELFF.

This clonotype was observed many times. The chain uses TRBV12-3 or TRBV12-4 and TRBJ1-5; D is perhaps TRBD1 (5 bases). The CDR3 is made up of 13 amino acids. Trimming took 8 bases from V and 4 from J, leaving 12 bases between them. The CDR3 coding sequence is TGTGCCAGCCGGGCCAGGGCGAATCAGCCCCAGCATTTT. It codes for CASRARANQPQHF.

The sample holds many counts of this clonotype. The rearrangement uses TRBV18 and TRBJ1-4; 7 positions match TRBD1. The CDR3 extends over 13 amino acids. CDR1 and CDR2 (germline): KGHSH, LQKENI. The V and J ends lost 5 bases and 5 bases, in that order; junction bases with no gene match: 2. The chain's CDR3 is CASSRDRNEKLFF. CDR3 DNA: TGTGCCAGCTCAAGGGACAGAAATGAAAAACTGTTTTTT.

J is TRBJ2-5 and V is TRBV7-3; either TRBD1 or TRBD2 may supply D (5 bases each). This CDR3 is built from 15 residues. Germline CDR1 reads SGHTA; CDR2 reads FQGTGA. Trimming removed 5 bases from V and 1 base from J, with 14 bases in between. The CDR3: CASSTLPGPQETQYF. CDR3 bases: TGTGCCAGCAGCACCCTTCCGGGGCCCCAAGAGACCCAGTACTTC.